These 3 T cell receptor beta chains were sequenced from one sample in a study of CD4+ T cells in melanoma. TCRdb's copy holds only in-frame clones and misses some; the assay was immunoSEQ multiplex PCR. The data hold 40,000 to 50,000 clones, with roughly nine tenths observed a single time. The sample comprised peripheral blood. These receptors originate from a human donor with melanoma.

This chain uses TRBV6-6 with TRBJ1-6; D not certain. There are 13 residues in the CDR3. The V and J ends lost 2 bases and 5 bases respectively, with 4 bases between them. From germline, CDR1 is MNHNY and CDR2 SVGAGI (reference sequence). The DNA for the CDR3 is TGTGCCAGCAGTTACAGAGATAATTCACCCCTCCACTTT. It yields the protein CASSYRDNSPLHF.

This chain uses TRBV30 with TRBJ1-2; possible D gene TRBD1, 6 bases. CDR3 length: 13 amino acids. The germline V gene has CDR1 GTSNPN and CDR2 SVGIG (reference sequence). V lost 3 bases, J lost 8 bases, and 16 bases lay in between. CDR3 coding DNA: TGTGCCTGGAGCATACAGGGTATACAAGGCTACACCTTC. Translating it yields CAWSIQGIQGYTF.

This chain connects TRBV11-1 to TRBJ1-1, with D perhaps matching TRBD1 (6 bases). This CDR3 comprises 15 residues. V was trimmed by 4 bases and J by 2 bases, leaving 14 bases between them. CDR1 is SGHAT and CDR2 is FQDESV in the germline V gene (reference sequence). CDR3 bases: TGTGCCAGCAGCTCGATTCGGGGGCGTAACACTGAAGCTTTCTTT. Protein sequence: CASSSIRGRNTEAFF. Variable domain in full (rest from reference TRBV11-1 and TRBJ1-1): EAEVAQSPRYKITEKSQAVAFWCDPISGHATLYWYRQILGQGPELLVQFQDESVVDDSQLPKDRFSAERLKGVDSTLKIQPAELGDSAMYLCASSSIRGRNTEAFFGQGTRLTVV.